This T cell receptor beta chain was identified in a study of shared clonotypes between healthy human individuals. General observations from the study: Clonotypes shared by all four donors outscored non-shared clonotypes in generation probability.

Details on this clone: Its specificity is unknown.

The data were produced by immunoSEQ multiplex PCR, yet TCRdb's version contains in-frame clones alone and is incomplete. This table has millions of clones, approximately 95% appearing once. Naivety among CD8 cells was defined by CD45RO negativity and positive CCR7 selection, thereby excluding terminally differentiated effector memory CD45RA+ cells. This TCR derives from a man between 18 and 35 years old in good health. The sample taken for sequencing was naive CD8+ T cells sorted from blood.

Here the CDR3 DNA reads TGTGCCAGCAGCCCCGAGGGGGTTACCTACGAGCAGTACTTC. It specifies CASSPEGVTYEQYF. The V call is TRBV5-6, the J call TRBJ2-7, with TRBD1 as a possible D gene (6 bases). V lost 4 bases, J lost 2 bases, and 13 bases lay in between. From germline, CDR1 is SGHDT and CDR2 YYEEEE. The CDR3 length is 14 residues.